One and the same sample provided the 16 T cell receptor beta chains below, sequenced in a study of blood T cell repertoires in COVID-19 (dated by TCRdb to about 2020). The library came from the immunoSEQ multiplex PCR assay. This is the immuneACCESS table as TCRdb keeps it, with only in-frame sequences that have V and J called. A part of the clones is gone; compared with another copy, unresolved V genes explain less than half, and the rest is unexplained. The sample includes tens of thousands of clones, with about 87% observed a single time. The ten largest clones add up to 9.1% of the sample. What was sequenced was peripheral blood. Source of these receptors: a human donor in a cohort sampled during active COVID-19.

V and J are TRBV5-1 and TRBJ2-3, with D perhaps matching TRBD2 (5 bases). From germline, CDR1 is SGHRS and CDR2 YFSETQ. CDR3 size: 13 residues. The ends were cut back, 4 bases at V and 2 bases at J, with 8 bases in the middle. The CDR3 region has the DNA TGCGCCAGCAGCCCGGACTCCACAGATACGCAGTATTTT. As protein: CASSPDSTDTQYF.

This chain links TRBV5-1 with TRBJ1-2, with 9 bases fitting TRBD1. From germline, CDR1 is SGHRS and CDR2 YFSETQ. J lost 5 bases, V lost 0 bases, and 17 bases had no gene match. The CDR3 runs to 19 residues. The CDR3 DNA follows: TGCGCCAGCAGCTTGGCCCCTGGGACAGGGCTAATGTCCTCGTATGGCTACACCTTC. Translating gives CASSLAPGTGLMSSYGYTF.

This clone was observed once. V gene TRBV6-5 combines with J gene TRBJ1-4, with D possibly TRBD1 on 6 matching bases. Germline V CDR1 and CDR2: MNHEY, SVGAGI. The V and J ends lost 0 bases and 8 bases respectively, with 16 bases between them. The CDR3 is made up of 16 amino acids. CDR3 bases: TGTGCCAGCAGTTACTCGACTGGGGGCTTGAGGGAAAAACTGTTTTTT. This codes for CASSYSTGGLREKLFF.

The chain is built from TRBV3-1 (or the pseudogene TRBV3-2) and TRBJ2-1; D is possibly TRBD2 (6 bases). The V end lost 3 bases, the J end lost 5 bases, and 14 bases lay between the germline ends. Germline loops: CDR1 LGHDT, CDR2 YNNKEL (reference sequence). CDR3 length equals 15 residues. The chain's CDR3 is CASSHGSGLNNEQFF. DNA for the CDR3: TGTGCCAGCAGCCACGGGAGCGGGCTAAACAATGAGCAGTTCTTC.

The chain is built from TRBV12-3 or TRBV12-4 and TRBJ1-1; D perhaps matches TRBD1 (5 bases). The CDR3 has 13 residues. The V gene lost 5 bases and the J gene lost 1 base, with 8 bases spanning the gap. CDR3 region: CASSATGNTEAFF. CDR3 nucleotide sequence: TGTGCCAGCAGTGCAACAGGGAACACTGAAGCTTTCTTT.

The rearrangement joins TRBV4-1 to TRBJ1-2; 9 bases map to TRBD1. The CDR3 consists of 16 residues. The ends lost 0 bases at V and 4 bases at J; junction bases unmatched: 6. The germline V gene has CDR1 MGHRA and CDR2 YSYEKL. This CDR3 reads CASSQDVTGGFYGYTF. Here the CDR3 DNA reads TGCGCCAGCAGCCAAGACGTGACAGGGGGTTTCTATGGCTACACCTTC.

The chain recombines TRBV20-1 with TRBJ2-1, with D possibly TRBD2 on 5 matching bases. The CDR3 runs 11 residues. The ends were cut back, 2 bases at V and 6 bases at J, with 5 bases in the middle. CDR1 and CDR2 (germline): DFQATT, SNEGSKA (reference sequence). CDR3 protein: CSARTSNEQFF. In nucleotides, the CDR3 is TGCAGTGCTAGAACTAGCAATGAGCAGTTCTTC.

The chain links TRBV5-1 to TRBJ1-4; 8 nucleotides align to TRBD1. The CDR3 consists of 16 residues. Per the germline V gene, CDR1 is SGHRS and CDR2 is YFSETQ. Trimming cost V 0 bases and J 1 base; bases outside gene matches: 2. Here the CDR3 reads CASSLGQGITNEKLFF. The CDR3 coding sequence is TGCGCCAGCAGCTTGGGACAGGGGATAACTAATGAAAAACTGTTTTTT.

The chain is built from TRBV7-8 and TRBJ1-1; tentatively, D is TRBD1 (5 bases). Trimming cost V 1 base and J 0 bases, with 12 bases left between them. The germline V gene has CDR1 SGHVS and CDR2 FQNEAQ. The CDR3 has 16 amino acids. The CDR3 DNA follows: TGTGCCAGCAGCTTAGGAAGGGCGGGGGTGAACACTGAAGCTTTCTTT. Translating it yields CASSLGRAGVNTEAFF. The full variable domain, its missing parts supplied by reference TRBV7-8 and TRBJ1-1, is GAGVSQSPRYKVAKRGQDVALRCDPISGHVSLFWYQQALGQGPEFLTYFQNEAQLDKSGLPSDRFFAERPEGSVSTLKIQRTQQEDSAVYLCASSLGRAGVNTEAFFGQGTRLTVV.

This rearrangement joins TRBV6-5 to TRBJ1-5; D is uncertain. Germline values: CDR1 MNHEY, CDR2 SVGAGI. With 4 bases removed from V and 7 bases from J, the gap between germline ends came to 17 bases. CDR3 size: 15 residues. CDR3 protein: CASSSTHLGRQPQHF. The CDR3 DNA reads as TGTGCCAGCAGTTCCACCCATCTCGGGAGGCAGCCCCAGCATTTT.

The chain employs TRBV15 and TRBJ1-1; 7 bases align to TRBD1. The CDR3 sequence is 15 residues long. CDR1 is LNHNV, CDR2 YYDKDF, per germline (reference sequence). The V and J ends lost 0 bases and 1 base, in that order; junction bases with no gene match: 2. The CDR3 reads CATSREGQPNTEAFF. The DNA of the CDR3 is TGTGCCACCAGCAGAGAGGGACAGCCGAACACTGAAGCTTTCTTT.

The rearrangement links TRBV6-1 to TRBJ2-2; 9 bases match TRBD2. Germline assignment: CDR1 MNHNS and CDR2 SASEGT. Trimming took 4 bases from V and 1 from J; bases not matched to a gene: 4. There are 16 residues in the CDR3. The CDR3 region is CASSAQRGENTGELFF. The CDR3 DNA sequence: TGTGCCAGCAGTGCACAGCGGGGGGAGAACACCGGGGAGCTGTTTTTT.

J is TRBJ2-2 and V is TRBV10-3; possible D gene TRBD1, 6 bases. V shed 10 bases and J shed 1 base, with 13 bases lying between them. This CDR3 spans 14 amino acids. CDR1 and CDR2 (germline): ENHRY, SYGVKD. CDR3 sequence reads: CATIDRQNTGELFF. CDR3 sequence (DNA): TGTGCCACTATTGACAGGCAGAACACCGGGGAGCTGTTTTTT.

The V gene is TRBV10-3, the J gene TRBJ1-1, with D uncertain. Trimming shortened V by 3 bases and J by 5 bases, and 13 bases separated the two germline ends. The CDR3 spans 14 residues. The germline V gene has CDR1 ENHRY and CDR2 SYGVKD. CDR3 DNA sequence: TGTGCCATCAGTGATCGAGCGGGGTTGACTGAAGCTTTCTTT. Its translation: CAISDRAGLTEAFF.

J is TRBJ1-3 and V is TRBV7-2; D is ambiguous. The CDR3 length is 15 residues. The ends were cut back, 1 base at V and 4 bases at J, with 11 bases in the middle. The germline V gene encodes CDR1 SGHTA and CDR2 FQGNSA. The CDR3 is CASSLGGISGNTIYF. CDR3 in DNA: TGTGCCAGCAGCTTAGGAGGTATTTCGGGAAACACCATATATTTT.

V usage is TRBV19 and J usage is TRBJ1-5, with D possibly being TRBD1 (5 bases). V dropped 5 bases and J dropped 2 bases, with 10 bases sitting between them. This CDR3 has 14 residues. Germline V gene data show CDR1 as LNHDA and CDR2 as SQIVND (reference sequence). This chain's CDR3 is CASSDSGGNQPQHF. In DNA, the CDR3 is TGTGCCAGTAGTGACTCGGGGGGCAATCAGCCCCAGCATTTT.